One sample yielded the 23 T cell receptor beta chains listed below, sequenced in a study of cytomegalovirus exposure and HLA in healthy donors. It was with 60 Vbeta and 13 Jbeta primers that the PCR ran. Measured with immunoSEQ multiplex PCR; TCRdb has only the in-frame clones, and not every one. Among about 80,000 clones listed, less than 85% were seen once. The sample comprised PBMCs. These receptors originate from a human donor in good health.

The chain carries TRBV5-8 and TRBJ2-3; D is undetermined. V was pared by 0 bases and J by 0 bases, with 14 bases between. This CDR3 contains 17 residues. Germline assignment: CDR1 SGHTS and CDR2 YDEGEE. The chain's CDR3 is CASSLDALAGSTDTQYF. The CDR3 DNA reads TGTGCCAGCAGCTTGGATGCCCTCGCAGGTAGCACAGATACGCAGTATTTT.

V usage is TRBV2 and J usage is TRBJ1-2; 10 positions agree with TRBD1. The CDR3 contains 14 residues. Germline CDR1 SNHLY, CDR2 FYNNEI. J gave up 8 bases and V 5 bases, and 8 bases lay outside the gene matches. CDR3 bases: TGTGCCAGCAGTATCGACAGGGGGCGCGGGGGCTACACCTTC. Amino acid sequence: CASSIDRGRGGYTF.

V and J are TRBV6-5 and TRBJ1-2; TRBD1 aligns across 10 bases. CDR1 and CDR2 (germline): MNHEY, SVGAGI. CDR3 length: 14 residues. V shed 6 bases and J 8 bases; nucleotides not matched to a gene: 9. As DNA, the CDR3 is TGTGCCAGCAGGGATTTGACAGGGGGCGTCGGCTACACCTTC. Translating it yields CASRDLTGGVGYTF.

V usage is TRBV2 and J usage is TRBJ2-5; 8 bases are a match to TRBD2. Germline V gene sequence: CDR1 SNHLY, CDR2 FYNNEI. Germline trimming cut 6 bases from V and 4 bases from J; bases unmatched to any gene: 4. CDR3 length: 13 residues. CDR3 region: CASRSGGGETQYF. The CDR3 coding sequence is TGTGCCAGCAGATCGGGGGGGGGAGAGACCCAGTACTTC.

This chain connects TRBV19 to TRBJ1-2; D might be TRBD1 (6 bases). The germline V gene has CDR1 LNHDA and CDR2 SQIVND (reference sequence). Between the trimmed V and J ends, which lost 3 bases and 4 bases, there was a span of 9 bases. This CDR3 contains 13 residues. The CDR3 loop is CASSIGQFYGYTF. The CDR3 DNA follows: TGTGCCAGTAGTATTGGACAGTTCTATGGCTACACCTTC.

The chain is built from TRBV27 and TRBJ1-3; D remains unclear. Germline V lookup: CDR1 MNHEY, CDR2 SMNVEV (reference sequence). The V gene lost 0 bases and the J gene lost 3 bases, with 9 bases spanning the gap. This CDR3 region has 15 residues. This CDR3 reads CASSLSSIGGNTIYF. The CDR3 bases are TGTGCCAGCAGTTTATCATCAATCGGTGGAAACACCATATATTTT.

About this clone itself: One junction end disagrees with the germline gene, perhaps due to a read error. The chain recombines TRBV5-1 with TRBJ1-2; 11 nucleotides match TRBD1. CDR3 size: 14 residues. Germline values: CDR1 SGHRS, CDR2 YFSETQ. CDR3: CASSSGGTGGGYPF. The DNA of the CDR3 is TGCGCCAGCAGCTCCGGGGGGACAGGGGGAGGCTACCCCTTC. The variable domain in full, completed from reference TRBV5-1 and TRBJ1-2, reads KAGVTQTPRYLIKTRGQQVTLSCSPISGHRSVSWYQQTPGQGLQFLFEYFSETQRNKGNFPGRFSGRQFSNSRSEMNVSTLELGDSALYLCASSSGGTGGGYPFGSGTRLTVV.

This clone was detected only once. This chain connects TRBV5-4 to TRBJ2-7, with D perhaps TRBD1 (5 bases). Germline CDR1 and CDR2: SGHNT and YYREEE (reference sequence). The CDR3 is 14 residues long. V gave up 6 bases and J gave up 2 bases, with 15 bases separating them. The CDR3 reads CASIDSQGPYEQYF. CDR3 coding DNA: TGTGCCAGCATCGATTCCCAGGGCCCCTACGAGCAGTACTTC.

The CDR3 DNA follows: TGTGCCAGCAGTTCCCAGGGGGCCAGCACAGATACGCAGTATTTT. This encodes CASSSQGASTDTQYF. This sequence joins TRBV27 and TRBJ2-3; 8 bases are shared with TRBD1. Trimming removed 4 bases from V and 0 bases from J; junction bases left unmatched: 3. CDR1 and CDR2 from the germline V gene are MNHEY and SMNVEV (reference sequence). CDR3 length: 15 amino acids.

The chain is built from TRBV4-1 and TRBJ2-7, with 8 bases lining up with TRBD2. The V segment lost 0 bases and the J segment 7 bases; nucleotides outside the gene matches: 11. This CDR3 has 16 residues. Germline CDR1 MGHRA, CDR2 YSYEKL. In nucleotides, the CDR3 is TGCGCCAGCAGCCAAGAACAGACCGGGACTAGGGTGGAGCAGTACTTC. Protein sequence: CASSQEQTGTRVEQYF.

This clone was found a few times. The chain uses TRBV6-5 and TRBJ2-5; D gene ambiguous. The germline gives CDR1 MNHEY, CDR2 SVGAGI. V shed 0 bases and J shed 5 bases, with 16 bases lying between them. The CDR3 spans 16 residues. CDR3 protein: CASSYSLAETGETQYF. The CDR3 coding sequence is TGTGCCAGCAGTTACTCTTTGGCGGAAACGGGTGAGACCCAGTACTTC.

J is TRBJ1-2 and V is TRBV9; 9 bases align to TRBD1. Germline V lookup: CDR1 SGDLS, CDR2 YYNGEE. The J segment lost 4 bases and the V segment lost 4 bases, leaving 14 bases of the junction unmatched. The CDR3 length is 17 residues. In DNA, the CDR3 is TGTGCCAGCAGCACCTCCGGGACAGGGCAACTAGGCTATGGCTACACCTTC. Its protein is CASSTSGTGQLGYGYTF.

As regards this clone: One end of the junction fails to match germline, which may point to a read error. V gene TRBV7-7 combines with J gene TRBJ2-1, with D perhaps TRBD1 (6 bases). The V gene's germline CDR1 is SSHAT and CDR2 FNYEAQ (reference sequence). CDR3 length: 16 residues. This CDR3 is CASSRDTHSGYNEQFF. The DNA for the CDR3 is TGTGCTAGCAGCCGGGACACACACTCAGGATACAATGAGCAGTTCTTC.

The genes are TRBV18 and TRBJ2-5, with 8 positions matching TRBD2. Trimming at V came to 2 bases and at J to 5 bases, leaving 7 bases not matched to a gene. This CDR3 has 15 amino acids. Germline loops: CDR1 KGHSH, CDR2 LQKENI. The CDR3 DNA is TGTGCCAGCTCACCAAACGGGGGGGCATCGGAGACCCAGTACTTC. Its translation: CASSPNGGASETQYF.

The chain employs TRBV6-5 and TRBJ1-6; 11 bases are a match to TRBD1. This CDR3 comprises 14 residues. Germline V gene data show CDR1 as MNHEY and CDR2 as SVGAGI. V was pared by 8 bases and J by 5 bases, with 2 bases of the junction left unmatched. CDR3 in DNA: TGTGCCAGCGGGACAGGGGGAAATAATTCACCCCTCCACTTT. Its protein is CASGTGGNNSPLHF.

V is TRBV6-5 and J is TRBJ2-1; D possibly corresponds to TRBD2 (5 bases). This CDR3 contains 12 residues. The V end was cut by 4 bases, the J end by 6 bases, with 7 bases between. Looked up from germline, CDR1 is MNHEY and CDR2 is SVGAGI. CDR3 nucleotides: TGTGCCAGCAGTTTAAGCGGCAATGAGCAGTTCTTC. The encoded protein is CASSLSGNEQFF.

The chain carries TRBV27 and TRBJ1-2; the D gene is possibly TRBD1 (6 bases). In germline, CDR1 is MNHEY, CDR2 SMNVEV (reference sequence). Between the trimmed V and J ends, which lost 3 bases and 2 bases, there was a span of 16 bases. The CDR3 sequence is 16 residues long. This chain's CDR3 is CASSFGLGAQNYGYTF. CDR3 DNA: TGTGCCAGCAGTTTTGGTTTGGGGGCGCAGAACTATGGCTACACCTTC.

The chain is built from TRBV2 and TRBJ2-1; 7 bases match TRBD1. This CDR3 has 14 residues. The trim removed 2 bases at V and 7 bases at J, leaving 5 bases unmatched. Per germline, CDR1 SNHLY and CDR2 FYNNEI. CDR3: CASSEIGGENEQFF. CDR3 nucleotides: TGTGCCAGCAGTGAAATAGGGGGCGAAAATGAGCAGTTCTTC.

V gene TRBV7-2 combines with J gene TRBJ2-2, with a tentative D call TRBD1 (6 bases). This CDR3 contains 16 residues. V lost 5 bases and J lost 0, with 13 bases in between. Germline CDR1 and CDR2: SGHTA and FQGNSA. CDR3: CASSLGQLSNTGELFF. For the CDR3, the DNA is TGTGCCAGCAGCCTGGGACAACTTTCGAACACCGGGGAGCTGTTTTTT.

The genes are TRBV19 and TRBJ1-2, with 8 bases fitting TRBD1. Per the germline V gene, CDR1 is LNHDA and CDR2 is SQIVND (reference sequence). The CDR3 extends over 14 amino acids. The trim removed 9 bases at V and 3 bases at J, leaving 9 bases unmatched. The CDR3 spells CASNPDRDYYGYTF. The CDR3, as DNA: TGTGCCAGCAATCCGGACAGGGATTACTATGGCTACACCTTC.

Remarks on this clone: Sequence at one end of the junction differs from germline and may be a read error. The DNA for the CDR3 is TGTGCTAGCAGCTTAGTTGGAGTAGCGGGGCCGAACACCGGGGAGCTGTTTTTT. Protein product: CASSLVGVAGPNTGELFF. V usage is TRBV7-7 and J usage is TRBJ2-2; the match to TRBD2 covers 8 bases. CDR3 size: 18 residues. CDR1 SSHAT and CDR2 FNYEAQ come from the germline V gene (reference sequence).

This chain links TRBV27 with TRBJ2-3, with 8 bases that match TRBD2. V lost 2 bases, J lost 4 bases, and 2 bases stayed unmatched. The CDR3 is 14 residues long. Germline CDR1 reads MNHEY; CDR2 reads SMNVEV (reference sequence). In DNA form, the CDR3 reads TGTGCCAGCAGTTTAGGCGGGGGGTCAGATACGCAGTATTTT. Translating it yields CASSLGGGSDTQYF.

This sequence joins TRBV18 and TRBJ2-5; D is perhaps TRBD1 (5 bases). Looked up from germline, CDR1 is KGHSH and CDR2 is LQKENI. The length of the CDR3 is 15 residues. Trimming took 4 bases from V and 5 from J, leaving 17 bases between them. The CDR3 nucleotides are TGTGCCAGCTCACGCGGCAGGGTGTCTGCCGAGACCCAGTACTTC. Its protein product is CASSRGRVSAETQYF.